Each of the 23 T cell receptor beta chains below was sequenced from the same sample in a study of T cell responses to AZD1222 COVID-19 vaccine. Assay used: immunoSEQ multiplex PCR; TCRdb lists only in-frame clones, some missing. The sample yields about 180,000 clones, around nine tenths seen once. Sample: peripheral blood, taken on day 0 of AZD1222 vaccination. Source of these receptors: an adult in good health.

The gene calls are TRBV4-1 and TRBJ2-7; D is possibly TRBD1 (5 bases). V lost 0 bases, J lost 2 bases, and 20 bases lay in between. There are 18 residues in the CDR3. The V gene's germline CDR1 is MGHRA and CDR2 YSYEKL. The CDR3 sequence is CASSQDLKVRDSTYEQYF. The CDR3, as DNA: TGCGCCAGCAGCCAAGATCTTAAGGTTCGAGACAGTACCTACGAGCAGTACTTC.

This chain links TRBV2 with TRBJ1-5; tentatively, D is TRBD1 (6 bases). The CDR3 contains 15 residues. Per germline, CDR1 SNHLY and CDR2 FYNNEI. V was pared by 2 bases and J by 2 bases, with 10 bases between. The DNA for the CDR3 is TGTGCCAGCAGTGAAAGGAGGGGGGGCAATCAGCCCCAGCATTTT. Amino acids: CASSERRGGNQPQHF.

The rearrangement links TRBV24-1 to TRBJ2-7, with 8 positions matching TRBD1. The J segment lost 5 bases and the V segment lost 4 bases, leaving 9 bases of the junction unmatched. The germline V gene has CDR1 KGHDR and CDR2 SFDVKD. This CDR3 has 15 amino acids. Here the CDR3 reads CATSELTGVGDEQYF. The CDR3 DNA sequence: TGTGCCACCAGTGAGCTGACAGGGGTTGGTGACGAGCAGTACTTC.

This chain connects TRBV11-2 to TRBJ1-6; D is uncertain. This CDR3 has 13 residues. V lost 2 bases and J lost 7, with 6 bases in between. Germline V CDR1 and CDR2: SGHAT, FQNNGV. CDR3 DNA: TGTGCCAGCAGCTTAAAAGGGAATTCACCCCTCCACTTT. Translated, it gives CASSLKGNSPLHF.

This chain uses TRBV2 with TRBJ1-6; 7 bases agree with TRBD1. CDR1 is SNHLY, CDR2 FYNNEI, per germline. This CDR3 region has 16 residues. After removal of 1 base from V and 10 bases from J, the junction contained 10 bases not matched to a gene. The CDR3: CASSEGYRGGESPLHF. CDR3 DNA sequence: TGTGCCAGCAGTGAAGGATACAGGGGAGGGGAGTCACCCCTCCACTTT. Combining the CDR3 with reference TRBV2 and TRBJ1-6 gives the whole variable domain EPEVTQTPSHQVTQMGQEVILRCVPISNHLYFYWYRQILGQKVEFLVSFYNNEISEKSEIFDDQFSVERPDGSNFTLKIRSTKLEDSAMYFCASSEGYRGGESPLHFGNGTRLTVT.

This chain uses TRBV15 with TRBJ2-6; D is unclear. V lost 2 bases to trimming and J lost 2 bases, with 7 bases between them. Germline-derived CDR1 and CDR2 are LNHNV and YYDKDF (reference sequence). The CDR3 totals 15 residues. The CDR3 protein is CATSRQMTGANVLTF. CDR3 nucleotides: TGTGCCACCAGCAGACAGATGACTGGGGCCAACGTCCTGACTTTC.

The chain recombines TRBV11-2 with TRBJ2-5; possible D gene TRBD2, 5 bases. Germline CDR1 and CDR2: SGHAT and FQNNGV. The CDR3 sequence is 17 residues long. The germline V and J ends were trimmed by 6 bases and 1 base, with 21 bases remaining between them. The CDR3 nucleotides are TGTGCCAGCAGATCACCTTTCGGTGGGAGAAGCCAAGAGACCCAGTACTTC. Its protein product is CASRSPFGGRSQETQYF.

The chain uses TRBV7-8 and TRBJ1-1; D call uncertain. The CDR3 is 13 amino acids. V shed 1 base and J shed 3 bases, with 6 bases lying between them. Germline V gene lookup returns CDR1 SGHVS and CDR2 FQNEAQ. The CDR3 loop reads CASSLEWDTEAFF. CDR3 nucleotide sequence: TGTGCCAGCAGCTTAGAGTGGGACACTGAAGCTTTCTTT. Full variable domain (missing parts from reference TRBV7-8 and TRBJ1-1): GAGVSQSPRYKVAKRGQDVALRCDPISGHVSLFWYQQALGQGPEFLTYFQNEAQLDKSGLPSDRFFAERPEGSVSTLKIQRTQQEDSAVYLCASSLEWDTEAFFGQGTRLTVV.

This CDR3 is CASSQEGTGDKAFF. CDR3 bases: TGCGCCAGCAGCCAAGAAGGAACAGGGGATAAAGCTTTCTTT. The chain couples TRBV4-1 to TRBJ1-1, with TRBD1 matching over 7 bases. J was trimmed by 9 bases and V by 0 bases; bases with no gene match: 7. Germline V gene lookup returns CDR1 MGHRA and CDR2 YSYEKL. The length of the CDR3 is 14 residues.

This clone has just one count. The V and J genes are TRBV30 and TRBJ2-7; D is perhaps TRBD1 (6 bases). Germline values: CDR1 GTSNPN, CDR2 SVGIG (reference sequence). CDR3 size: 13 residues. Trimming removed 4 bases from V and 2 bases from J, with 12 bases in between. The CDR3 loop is CAWNRVPTYEQYF. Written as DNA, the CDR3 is TGTGCCTGGAACAGGGTTCCAACCTACGAGCAGTACTTC.

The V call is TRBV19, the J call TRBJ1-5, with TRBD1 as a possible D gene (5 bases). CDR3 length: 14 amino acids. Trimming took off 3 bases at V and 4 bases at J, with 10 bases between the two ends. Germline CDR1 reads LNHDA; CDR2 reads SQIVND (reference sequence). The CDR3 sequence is CASSIQGRNQPQHF. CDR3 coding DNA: TGTGCCAGTAGTATCCAGGGTAGGAATCAGCCCCAGCATTTT. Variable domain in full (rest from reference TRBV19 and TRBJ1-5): DGGITQSPKYLFRKEGQNVTLSCEQNLNHDAMYWYRQDPGQGLRLIYYSQIVNDFQKGDIAEGYSVSREKKESFPLTVTSAQKNPTAFYLCASSIQGRNQPQHFGDGTRLSIL.

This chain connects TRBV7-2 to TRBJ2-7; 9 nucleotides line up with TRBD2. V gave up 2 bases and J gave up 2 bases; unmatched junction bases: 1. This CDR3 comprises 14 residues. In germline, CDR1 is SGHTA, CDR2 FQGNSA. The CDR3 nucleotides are TGTGCCAGCAGCTTAAGCGGGGGGACCTACGAGCAGTACTTC. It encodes CASSLSGGTYEQYF.

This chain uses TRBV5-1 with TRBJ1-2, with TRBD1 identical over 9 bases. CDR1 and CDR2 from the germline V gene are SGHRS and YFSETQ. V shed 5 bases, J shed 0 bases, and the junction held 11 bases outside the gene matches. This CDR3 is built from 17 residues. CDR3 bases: TGCGCCAGCAGATATTGGGACAGGGAAAAAGCTAACTATGGCTACACCTTC. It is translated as CASRYWDREKANYGYTF.

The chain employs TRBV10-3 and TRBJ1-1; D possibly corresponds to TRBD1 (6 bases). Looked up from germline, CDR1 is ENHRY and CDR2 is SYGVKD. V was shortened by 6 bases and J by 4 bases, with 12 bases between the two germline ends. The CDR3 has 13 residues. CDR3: CAIRLGGGTEAFF. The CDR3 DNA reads TGTGCCATCAGGCTAGGGGGGGGCACTGAAGCTTTCTTT.

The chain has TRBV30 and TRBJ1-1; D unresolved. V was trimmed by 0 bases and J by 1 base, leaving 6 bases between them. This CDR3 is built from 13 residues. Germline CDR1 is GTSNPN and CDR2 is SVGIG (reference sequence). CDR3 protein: CAWSVGRNTEAFF. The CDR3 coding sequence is TGTGCCTGGAGTGTAGGACGGAACACTGAAGCTTTCTTT.

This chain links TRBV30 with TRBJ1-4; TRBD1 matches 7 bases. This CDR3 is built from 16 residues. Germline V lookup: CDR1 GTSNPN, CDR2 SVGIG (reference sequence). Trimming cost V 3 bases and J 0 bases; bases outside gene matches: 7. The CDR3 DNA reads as TGTGCCTGGAGACCGAGGGGGCCTGCAACTAATGAAAAACTGTTTTTT. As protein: CAWRPRGPATNEKLFF. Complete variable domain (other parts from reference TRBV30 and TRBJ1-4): SQTIHQWPATLVQPVGSPLSLECTVEGTSNPNLYWYRQAAGRGLQLLFYSVGIGQISSEVPQNLSASRPQDRQFILSSKKLLLSDSGFYLCAWRPRGPATNEKLFFGSGTQLSVL.

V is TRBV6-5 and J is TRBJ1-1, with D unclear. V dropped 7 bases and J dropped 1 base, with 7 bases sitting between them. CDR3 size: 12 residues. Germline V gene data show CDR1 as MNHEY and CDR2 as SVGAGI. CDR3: CASKITNTEAFF. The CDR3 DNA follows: TGTGCCAGCAAGATAACGAACACTGAAGCTTTCTTT.

CDR3 bases: TGCGCCAGCAGCCAATTGGGACAAGACACTGAAGCTTTCTTT. It codes for CASSQLGQDTEAFF. The chain employs TRBV4-1 and TRBJ1-1; TRBD1 might be the D (6 bases). CDR3 size: 14 residues. V lost 2 bases to trimming and J lost 3 bases, with 10 bases between them. From germline, CDR1 is MGHRA and CDR2 YSYEKL.

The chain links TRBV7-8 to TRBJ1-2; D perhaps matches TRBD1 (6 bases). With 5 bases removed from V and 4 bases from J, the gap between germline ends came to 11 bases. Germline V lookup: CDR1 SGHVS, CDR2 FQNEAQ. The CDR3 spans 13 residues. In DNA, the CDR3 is TGTGCCAGCAGCATCCAAGGGGGCTATGGCTACACCTTC. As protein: CASSIQGGYGYTF.

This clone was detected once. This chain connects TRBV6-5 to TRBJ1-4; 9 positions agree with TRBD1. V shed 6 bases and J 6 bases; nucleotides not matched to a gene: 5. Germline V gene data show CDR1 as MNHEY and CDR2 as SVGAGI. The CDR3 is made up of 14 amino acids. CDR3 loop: CASSLTGGDEKLFF. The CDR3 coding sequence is TGTGCCAGCAGCTTGACAGGGGGGGATGAAAAACTGTTTTTT.

This chain's CDR3 is CASSVNLKGQGDNSPLHF. The CDR3 nucleotides are TGTGCCAGCAGCGTAAACCTTAAGGGACAGGGGGATAATTCACCCCTCCACTTT. The genes are TRBV9 and TRBJ1-6, with 11 bases matching TRBD1. The CDR3 is made up of 18 amino acids. Unmatched junction bases numbered 8, after V lost 1 base and J lost 5 bases. Germline V gene data show CDR1 as SGDLS and CDR2 as YYNGEE.

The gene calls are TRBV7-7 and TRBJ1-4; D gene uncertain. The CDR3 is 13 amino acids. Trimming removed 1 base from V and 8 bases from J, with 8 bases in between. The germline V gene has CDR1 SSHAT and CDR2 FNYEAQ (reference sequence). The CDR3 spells CASSLDRGEKLFF. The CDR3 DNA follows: TGTGCCAGCAGCTTAGACAGAGGGGAAAAACTGTTTTTT. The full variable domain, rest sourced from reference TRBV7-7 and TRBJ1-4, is GAGVSQSPRYKVTKRGQDVTLRCDPISSHATLYWYQQALGQGPEFLTYFNYEAQPDKSGLPSDRFSAERPEGSISTLTIQRTEQRDSAMYRCASSLDRGEKLFFGSGTQLSVL.

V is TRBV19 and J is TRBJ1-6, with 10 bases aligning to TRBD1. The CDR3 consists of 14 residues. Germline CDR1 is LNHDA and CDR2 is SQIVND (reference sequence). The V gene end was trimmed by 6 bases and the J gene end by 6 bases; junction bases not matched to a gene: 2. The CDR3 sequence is CASRRDRGNSPLHF. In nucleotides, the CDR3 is TGTGCCAGTAGGAGGGACAGGGGTAATTCACCCCTCCACTTT. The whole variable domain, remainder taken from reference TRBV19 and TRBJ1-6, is DGGITQSPKYLFRKEGQNVTLSCEQNLNHDAMYWYRQDPGQGLRLIYYSQIVNDFQKGDIAEGYSVSREKKESFPLTVTSAQKNPTAFYLCASRRDRGNSPLHFGNGTRLTVT.